Listed below are T cell receptor beta chains from one sample, sequenced in a study of cytomegalovirus exposure and HLA in healthy donors. This table comes from immunoSEQ multiplex PCR, and its TCRdb copy is limited to in-frame clones, with some not included. The data hold 90,000 to 120,000 clones, with roughly 70% observed a single time. The specimen was PBMCs. The receptors here all came from a man aged 35 to 55 in good health and CMV-seropositive. Each CDR3 is given with its conserved first and last residue. A D gene is named only where the DNA matches it firmly. Size is omitted from some rows. Given values are once, few, many or a class for expanded clones.

clone_size	d_call	v_call	j_call	cdr3_aa	cdr3_nt
few	TRBD1	TRBV5-6	TRBJ2-7	CASSLAGTVRHEQYF	TGTGCCAGCAGCTTGGCAGGGACAGTCCGCCACGAGCAGTACTTC
.	TRBD1	TRBV29-1	TRBJ1-1	CSGNTGGAGTEAFF	TGCAGCGGTAACACAGGGGGCGCGGGCACTGAAGCTTTCTTT
.	TRBD2	TRBV4-3	TRBJ2-2	CASSLAPAGGPGELFF	TGCGCCAGCAGCTTGGCGCCAGCGGGAGGGCCCGGGGAGCTGTTTTTT
.	.	TRBV7-6	TRBJ2-5	CASSPQQSSETQYF	TGTGCCAGCAGCCCTCAACAGTCGTCCGAGACCCAGTACTTC
.	TRBD1	TRBV11-1	TRBJ1-2	CASSLGTGGFYGYTF	TGTGCCAGCAGCTTGGGGACAGGGGGATTCTATGGCTACACCTTC
.	.	TRBV29-1	TRBJ2-1	CSVGGGHANEQFF	TGCAGCGTTGGAGGCGGCCATGCCAATGAGCAGTTCTTC
once	.	TRBV29-1	TRBJ1-2	CSVPGESYGYTF	TGCAGCGTGCCCGGAGAGTCCTATGGCTACACCTTC
.	.	TRBV27	TRBJ2-2	CASSWAISTGELFF	TGTGCCAGCAGTTGGGCAATATCCACCGGGGAGCTGTTTTTT
.	.	TRBV6-5	TRBJ1-1	CASSYSRGPIEAFF	TGTGCCAGCAGTTACTCGCGGGGTCCGATTGAAGCTTTCTTT
once	.	TRBV9	TRBJ1-2	CASSVVGSPRAGQDYGYTF	TGTGCCAGCAGCGTAGTTGGCTCACCCCGCGCGGGGCAGGACTATGGCTACACCTTC
.	.	TRBV7-6	TRBJ1-3	CASSPGQGRGNTIYF	TGTGCCAGCAGCCCTGGGCAAGGGAGGGGAAACACCATATATTTT
.	.	TRBV10-1	TRBJ2-1	CASRPLGPSYNEQFF	TGCGCCAGCAGGCCGCTGGGCCCTTCCTACAATGAGCAGTTCTTC
.	.	TRBV2	TRBJ2-7	CASSSGNYEQYF	TGTGCCAGCAGCTCAGGAAACTACGAGCAGTACTTC
.	TRBD2	TRBV7-3	TRBJ2-1	CASSPGLAASDEQFF	TGTGCCAGCAGCCCGGGACTAGCGGCTTCTGATGAGCAGTTCTTC
.	.	TRBV27	TRBJ2-5	CASSSWGDETQYF	TGTGCCAGCAGTTCATGGGGGGACGAGACCCAGTACTTC
.	.	TRBV29-1	TRBJ2-7	CSVGDKYEQYF	TGCAGCGTTGGCGACAAATACGAGCAGTACTTC